These 30 T cell receptor beta chains were all obtained from the same sample, sequenced in a study of identical twins. TCRdb redid the calling of the 5' RACE reads with MiXCR, one entry per CDR3 protein. The repertoire includes about 220,000 distinct CDR3 sequences, over 5% of them detected once, and less than 15% sits in the top ten. The sample also formed part of further work on T cells expressing NK-cell markers.

Material: CD8+ T cells sorted from blood. Receptor source: a woman aged 18-29 years in good health.

This clonotype was observed at least ten times. The CDR3: CASSLRTSGSQETQYF. The CDR3 DNA reads as TGTGCCAGCAGCTTGCGGACTAGCGGGAGCCAAGAGACCCAGTACTTC. The rearrangement joins TRBV28 to TRBJ2-5; 13 nucleotides line up with TRBD2. This CDR3 comprises 16 residues. V trimming: 6 bases; J trimming: 1 base; junction bases outside the gene matches: 5. Germline assignment: CDR1 MDHEN and CDR2 SYDVKM.

This clonotype has a count of ten or more. The chain has TRBV12-3 or TRBV12-4 and TRBJ2-5; D may match TRBD1 or TRBD2 (5 bases each). This CDR3 is built from 15 residues. Trimming pared 6 bases from V and 5 bases from J, leaving 19 bases between. DNA of the CDR3: TGTGCCAGCAGGGAAAAGAACTACGGGGCGGAGACCCAGTACTTC. It codes for CASREKNYGAETQYF.

The rearrangement links TRBV21-1 to TRBJ1-6. TRBV21-1 is a documented pseudogene. The CDR3 has 18 residues. CDR3 sequence: CASSKAGEEGSYNSPLHF. The CDR3 DNA follows: TGTGCCAGCAGCAAAGCGGGAGAAGAAGGCTCCTATAATTCACCCCTCCACTTT.

The CDR3 sequence is CASSIVAGDEQYF. In DNA, the CDR3 is TGTGCCAGTAGTATAGTTGCGGGAGACGAGCAGTACTTC. J is TRBJ2-7 and V is TRBV19; 7 nucleotides match TRBD2. J was trimmed by 5 bases and V by 1 base; bases with no gene match: 2. Looked up from germline, CDR1 is LNHDA and CDR2 is SQIVND (reference sequence). The length of the CDR3 is 13 residues.

This clonotype has a handful of counts. The V and J genes are TRBV10-3 and TRBJ2-3, with 10 bases lining up with TRBD2. There are 19 residues in the CDR3. Trimming cost V 3 bases and J 2 bases; bases outside gene matches: 14. Germline V gene lookup returns CDR1 ENHRY and CDR2 SYGVKD. CDR3 residues: CAISDSSGGYTFFTDTQYF. The CDR3 coding sequence is TGTGCCATCAGTGATTCTAGCGGGGGCTATACATTTTTCACAGATACGCAGTATTTT.

The rearrangement links TRBV29-1 to TRBJ2-1; 11 nucleotides match TRBD2. CDR3 length: 14 residues. Germline lookup yields CDR1 SQVTM and CDR2 ANQGSEA. J gave up 4 bases and V 8 bases, and 7 bases lay outside the gene matches. CDR3 coding DNA: TGCAGCTGTTCGGGACTAGCGGCGTACAATGAGCAGTTCTTC. Protein product: CSCSGLAAYNEQFF.

This clonotype has just a few counts. The chain employs TRBV11-2 and TRBJ2-5; 9 bases map to TRBD2. Germline lookup yields CDR1 SGHAT and CDR2 FQNNGV. CDR3 length: 17 amino acids. The V gene end was trimmed by 1 base and the J gene end by 2 bases; junction bases not matched to a gene: 8. Here the CDR3 reads CASSLGGRTSAQETQYF. CDR3 sequence (DNA): TGTGCCAGCAGCTTAGGTGGCCGGACTAGCGCACAAGAGACCCAGTACTTC.

This clonotype was detected a few times. J is TRBJ1-4 and V is TRBV2; D may be TRBD1 (5 bases). The CDR3 runs 15 residues. Germline values: CDR1 SNHLY, CDR2 FYNNEI. V was clipped by 7 bases and J by 6 bases, with 18 bases between them. The CDR3 region is CASINGGARDEKLFF. The CDR3 nucleotides read TGTGCCAGCATCAACGGCGGGGCCCGGGATGAAAAACTGTTTTTT.

This clonotype has more than one count but fewer than ten. The V call is TRBV4-2, the J call TRBJ2-7; possible D gene TRBD2, 6 bases. The CDR3 totals 15 residues. The ends were cut back, 3 bases at V and 2 bases at J, with 14 bases in the middle. CDR1 and CDR2 (germline): LGHNA, YNFKEQ. The DNA for the CDR3 is TGTGCCAGCAGCCAGACCGGGACTGGTCCCTACGAGCAGTACTTC. This gives the protein CASSQTGTGPYEQYF.

At least ten counts were recorded for this clonotype. The chain joins TRBV6-5 to TRBJ2-3; D tentatively reads TRBD1 or TRBD2 (6 bases each). CDR3 size: 16 residues. Deletions cut 4 bases from V and 6 bases from J, with 20 bases between. Germline V gene lookup returns CDR1 MNHEY and CDR2 SVGAGI. The CDR3 sequence is CASSSGDWGRLDTQYF. In DNA, the CDR3 is TGTGCCAGCAGTTCAGGGGACTGGGGTCGTCTCGATACGCAGTATTTT.

This clonotype was detected ten times or more. The chain links TRBV7-2 to TRBJ2-1, with D perhaps matching TRBD2 (6 bases). The V gene lost 0 bases and the J gene lost 8 bases, with 11 bases spanning the gap. CDR3 length equals 14 residues. The germline V gene encodes CDR1 SGHTA and CDR2 FQGNSA. The CDR3 DNA sequence: TGTGCCAGCAGCTTAGCAAGGACTACACATGAGCAGTTCTTC. Protein: CASSLARTTHEQFF.

The gene calls are TRBV28 and TRBJ1-1; 8 bases are a match to TRBD1. V trimming: 8 bases; J trimming: 6 bases; junction bases outside the gene matches: 14. The CDR3 covers 15 residues. Germline CDR1 reads MDHEN; CDR2 reads SYDVKM. CDR3 amino acids: CASQPRGQGASEAFF. The CDR3 DNA reads as TGTGCCAGCCAACCTCGCGGTCAGGGGGCTTCTGAAGCTTTCTTT. Full variable domain (missing parts from reference TRBV28 and TRBJ1-1): DVKVTQSSRYLVKRTGEKVFLECVQDMDHENMFWYRQDPGLGLRLIYFSYDVKMKEKGDIPEGYSVSREKKERFSLILESASTNQTSMYLCASQPRGQGASEAFFGQGTRLTVV.

A few counts support this clonotype. V usage is TRBV9 and J usage is TRBJ2-7; 8 bases align to TRBD1. The germline CDR1 and CDR2 sequences are SGDLS and YYNGEE. The CDR3 loop spans 12 amino acids. V dropped 5 bases and J dropped 4; count of bases not matched to a gene: 2. The CDR3 reads CASSGTGYEQYF. The CDR3, as DNA: TGTGCCAGCAGTGGGACAGGATACGAGCAGTACTTC.

Many counts were recorded for this clonotype. The chain is built from TRBV6-1 and TRBJ2-5, with 11 bases aligning to TRBD2. This CDR3 has 16 residues. Per germline, CDR1 MNHNS and CDR2 SASEGT. After removal of 6 bases from V and 4 bases from J, the junction contained 10 bases not matched to a gene. The CDR3 DNA sequence: TGTGCCAGCAGATCCACGGAACTAGCGGGAGTAGAGACCCAGTACTTC. Residues: CASRSTELAGVETQYF.

The chain carries TRBV5-5 and TRBJ2-7, with D perhaps being TRBD1 or TRBD2 (5 bases each). The ends were cut back, 7 bases at V and 0 bases at J, with 14 bases in the middle. This CDR3 comprises 14 residues. Germline V gene lookup returns CDR1 SGHKS and CDR2 YYEKEE (reference sequence). Here the CDR3 reads CASGPGTLSYEQYF. The CDR3 bases are TGTGCCAGCGGACCCGGGACCCTCTCCTACGAGCAGTACTTC.

This clonotype was counted at least ten times. The chain employs TRBV6-1 and TRBJ2-3, with 8 bases matching TRBD1. Germline values: CDR1 MNHNS, CDR2 SASEGT. This CDR3 has 15 residues. V lost 3 bases and J lost 4; bases outside the gene matches: 6. In DNA, the CDR3 is TGTGCCAGCAGTGACGGACAGGGAGTCTCAGATACGCAGTATTTT. Amino acids: CASSDGQGVSDTQYF.

This clonotype was recorded at least ten times. The chain joins TRBV5-4 to TRBJ2-7, with D hard to call. Germline-derived CDR1 and CDR2 are SGHNT and YYREEE (reference sequence). V was shortened by 3 bases and J by 3 bases, with 7 bases between the two germline ends. The CDR3 has 12 amino acids. This CDR3 reads CASSSTNYEQYF. DNA of the CDR3: TGTGCCAGCAGCTCCACAAACTACGAGCAGTACTTC.

This chain links TRBV6-1 with TRBJ2-1, with 9 bases lining up with TRBD2. Germline CDR1 and CDR2: MNHNS and SASEGT. The CDR3 has 16 amino acids. With V trimmed by 3 bases and J by 1 base, 4 bases remained unmatched. This CDR3 reads CASSETSGYSYNEQFF. The CDR3 bases are TGTGCCAGCAGTGAGACTAGCGGCTATTCCTACAATGAGCAGTTCTTC.

This clonotype was detected only a few times. The chain links TRBV11-3 to TRBJ2-2; D not certain. This CDR3 has 13 residues. Germline-derived CDR1 and CDR2 are SGHNT and YENEEA. V gave up 3 bases and J gave up 7 bases, with 9 bases separating them. CDR3 loop: CASSFLAFGELFF. CDR3 coding DNA: TGTGCCAGCAGCTTTCTTGCCTTCGGGGAGCTGTTTTTT.

V usage is TRBV29-1 and J usage is TRBJ1-1, with D hard to call. The CDR3 length is 13 residues. Per the germline V gene, CDR1 is SQVTM and CDR2 is ANQGSEA. Trimming removed 5 bases at V and 5 bases at J, with 15 bases between. CDR3 nucleotide sequence: TGCAGCGTTTGTGGCCCGGGATGTACTGAAGCTTTCTTT. This sequence encodes CSVCGPGCTEAFF.

The table lists this clonotype with many counts. This rearrangement joins TRBV7-8 to TRBJ1-2; D uncertain. CDR1 is SGHVS, CDR2 FQNEAQ, per germline. Trimming removed 1 base from V and 9 bases from J, with 9 bases in between. The CDR3 has 12 amino acids. The CDR3 DNA reads TGTGCCAGCAGCTTAGGGCTGGGTAGCTACACCTTC. This gives the protein CASSLGLGSYTF. The variable domain in full, with the rest retrieved from reference TRBV7-8 and TRBJ1-2, is GAGVSQSPRYKVAKRGQDVALRCDPISGHVSLFWYQQALGQGPEFLTYFQNEAQLDKSGLPSDRFFAERPEGSVSTLKIQRTQQEDSAVYLCASSLGLGSYTFGSGTRLTVV.

In this sample, this clonotype turned up many times. The chain recombines TRBV12-3 or TRBV12-4 with TRBJ2-4; TRBD1 aligns across 7 bases. The CDR3 spans 12 residues. The V and J ends lost 6 bases and 11 bases, in that order; junction bases with no gene match: 7. CDR3 in amino acids: CASRTGSGLQYF. The CDR3 DNA reads TGTGCCAGCAGGACAGGGTCGGGGCTTCAGTACTTC.

A word on this clonotype: Given a much more abundant clone one base away, this may be a read error. The rearrangement links TRBV15 to TRBJ2-2, with TRBD2 matching 9 bases. Germline trimming cut 5 bases from V and 2 bases from J; bases unmatched to any gene: 9. There are 17 residues in the CDR3. Germline CDR1 is LNHNV and CDR2 is YYDKDF (reference sequence). The CDR3 protein is CATSAHRLAVNTGELFF. The CDR3 DNA follows: TGTGCCACCAGCGCCCACCGACTAGCGGTAAACACCGGGGAGCTGTTTTTT.

V and J are TRBV4-3 and TRBJ2-1; 9 bases agree with TRBD2. Germline CDR1 and CDR2: LGHNA and YSLEER. The CDR3 totals 16 residues. Unmatched junction bases numbered 9, after V lost 1 base and J lost 8 bases. CDR3 protein: CASSQAHQGLADEQFF. CDR3 DNA sequence: TGCGCCAGCAGCCAAGCCCACCAGGGACTAGCAGATGAGCAGTTCTTC.

Ten or more counts support this clonotype. This chain connects TRBV6-1 to TRBJ2-7; 10 nucleotides agree with TRBD2. Germline V CDR1 and CDR2: MNHNS, SASEGT. There are 15 residues in the CDR3. The V segment lost 8 bases and the J segment 2 bases; nucleotides outside the gene matches: 9. The chain's CDR3 is CASALLAGSTYEQYF. Written as DNA, the CDR3 is TGTGCCAGCGCCTTACTAGCGGGGTCCACCTACGAGCAGTACTTC.

This clonotype occurred a few times. This chain joins TRBV7-9 and TRBJ2-1; D is ambiguous. V dropped 2 bases and J dropped 2 bases, with 10 bases sitting between them. The germline gives CDR1 SEHNR, CDR2 FQNEAQ (reference sequence). The CDR3 is made up of 15 amino acids. In nucleotides, the CDR3 is TGTGCCAGCAGCTTAACACCGAGTCCCTACAATGAGCAGTTCTTC. This gives the protein CASSLTPSPYNEQFF.

This clonotype was seen at least ten times. The V gene is TRBV6-2 or TRBV6-3, the J gene TRBJ1-1; TRBD1 agrees at 7 bases. V was clipped by 2 bases and J by 0 bases; unmatched bases: 9. The CDR3 consists of 17 residues. From germline, CDR1 is MNHEY and CDR2 SVGEGT. The CDR3 coding sequence is TGTGCCAGCAGTTACCTCCGGACAGGTGTCATGAACACTGAAGCTTTCTTT. As protein: CASSYLRTGVMNTEAFF.

In this sample, this clonotype turned up a few times. The chain combines TRBV7-8 with TRBJ1-5; D call uncertain. V lost 1 base and J lost 3, with 4 bases in between. The CDR3 has 13 amino acids. CDR1 is SGHVS, CDR2 FQNEAQ, per germline. The CDR3 region has the DNA TGTGCCAGCAGCTTAGAAAACAATCAGCCCCAGCATTTT. Protein sequence: CASSLENNQPQHF.

Written as DNA, the CDR3 is TGTGCCAGCAGCTTAGCGGGGGGCTTGGGTGAGCAGTTCTTC. This encodes CASSLAGGLGEQFF. V is TRBV7-2 and J is TRBJ2-1; the D call may be TRBD1 or TRBD2 (6 bases each). With 0 bases removed from V and 9 bases from J, the gap between germline ends came to 12 bases. The CDR3 runs 14 residues. Germline lookup yields CDR1 SGHTA and CDR2 FQGNSA.

This clonotype was found many times. The chain carries TRBV5-6 and TRBJ1-2; the D is unclear. Germline loops: CDR1 SGHDT, CDR2 YYEEEE. The V end was cut by 1 base, the J end by 9 bases, with 7 bases between. The CDR3 is made up of 11 amino acids. The CDR3 loop reads CASSLSASYTF. The CDR3 DNA sequence: TGTGCCAGCAGCTTGAGCGCGAGCTACACCTTC.